These 13 T cell receptor beta chains originate from one sample sequenced in a study of cytomegalovirus exposure and HLA in healthy donors. It was with 60 Vbeta and 13 Jbeta primers that the PCR ran. The repertoire was sequenced with immunoSEQ multiplex PCR; TCRdb's copy has only in-frame clones and lacks some. The data contain 110,000 or so clones, 70% to 75% of them singletons. Material for sequencing was PBMCs. The source is a man aged 40-49 years in good health and CMV-seronegative.

This clone appeared once. This CDR3 is CASSYTMGGNYGYTF. DNA for the CDR3: TGTGCCAGCAGCTATACAATGGGGGGGAACTATGGCTACACCTTC. V is TRBV7-9 and J is TRBJ1-2; a weak D match, TRBD1 (5 bases). The CDR3 covers 15 residues. Trimming shortened V by 4 bases and J by 2 bases, and 14 bases separated the two germline ends. Germline V CDR1 and CDR2: SEHNR, FQNEAQ (reference sequence).

CDR3 amino acids: CASSYRVNQPQHF. The CDR3, as DNA: TGTGCCAGCAGTTACAGGGTCAATCAGCCCCAGCATTTT. The rearrangement uses TRBV28 and TRBJ1-5; TRBD1 is a possible D gene (6 bases). Trimming stripped 4 bases from V and 3 bases from J, with 7 bases between. The CDR3 covers 13 residues. Germline V lookup: CDR1 MDHEN, CDR2 SYDVKM.

This rearrangement joins TRBV6-5 to TRBJ2-4, with D uncertain. There are 16 residues in the CDR3. CDR1 and CDR2 (germline): MNHEY, SVGAGI. V was clipped by 4 bases and J by 1 base, with 14 bases between them. In nucleotides, the CDR3 is TGTGCCAGCAGTTCCCCCGGGTTCGCGGCCAAAAACATTCAGTACTTC. This sequence encodes CASSSPGFAAKNIQYF.

The chain links TRBV10-1 to TRBJ2-7; TRBD1 aligns across 8 bases. With V trimmed by 4 bases and J by 5 bases, 10 bases remained unmatched. Germline V gives CDR1 WNHNN, CDR2 SYGVQD (reference sequence). This CDR3 has 15 residues. The CDR3 DNA reads TGCGCCAGCAGTGGCCGGACAGGGAGGACGGACGAGCAGTACTTC. Its translation is CASSGRTGRTDEQYF.

CDR3 region: CASSVRALAASTDTQYF. The CDR3 bases are TGTGCCAGCAGCGTAAGAGCACTAGCGGCGAGCACAGATACGCAGTATTTT. The chain carries TRBV9 and TRBJ2-3; 8 positions agree with TRBD2. Per germline, CDR1 SGDLS and CDR2 YYNGEE. The CDR3 covers 17 residues. V was clipped by 1 base and J by 0 bases; unmatched bases: 7.

The chain links TRBV19 to TRBJ2-7; 7 bases agree with TRBD1. V trimming: 5 bases; J trimming: 4 bases; junction bases outside the gene matches: 8. Germline V CDR1 and CDR2: LNHDA, SQIVND (reference sequence). This CDR3 spans 14 amino acids. CDR3 coding DNA: TGTGCCAGTAGTTCCGGGACAGCTCTATACGAGCAGTACTTC. As protein: CASSSGTALYEQYF.

The chain has TRBV6-1 and TRBJ2-7, with D possibly TRBD1 on 5 matching bases. The CDR3 has 13 amino acids. The germline V gene has CDR1 MNHNS and CDR2 SASEGT. V lost 3 bases, J lost 0 bases, and 6 bases lay in between. The CDR3 loop is CASSEGPSYEQYF. Written as DNA, the CDR3 is TGTGCCAGCAGTGAGGGGCCCTCCTACGAGCAGTACTTC.

The chain carries TRBV7-2 and TRBJ2-7; a possible D gene is TRBD1 (5 bases). Per the germline V gene, CDR1 is SGHTA and CDR2 is FQGNSA. The CDR3 has 12 amino acids. Between the trimmed V and J ends, which lost 5 bases and 5 bases, there was a span of 10 bases. CDR3 protein: CASSPGFHEQYF. CDR3 nucleotide sequence: TGTGCCAGCAGCCCAGGGTTCCACGAGCAGTACTTC.

This clone came up a few times. This chain uses TRBV4-3 with TRBJ2-5; D may be TRBD1 (5 bases). The CDR3 consists of 15 residues. Germline CDR1 reads LGHNA; CDR2 reads YSLEER. V shed 0 bases and J shed 5 bases, with 13 bases lying between them. CDR3: CASSQEGAWGETQYF. The CDR3 DNA is TGCGCCAGCAGCCAAGAAGGGGCGTGGGGCGAGACCCAGTACTTC.

The J gene is TRBJ2-1, the V gene TRBV6-5; 11 bases line up with TRBD2. The CDR3 consists of 14 residues. The germline gives CDR1 MNHEY, CDR2 SVGAGI. V trimming: 5 bases; J trimming: 5 bases; junction bases outside the gene matches: 2. This CDR3 is CASSLAGGNNEQFF. The DNA of the CDR3 is TGTGCCAGCAGTCTAGCGGGGGGAAACAATGAGCAGTTCTTC.

This clone was observed a few times. V gene TRBV7-9 combines with J gene TRBJ1-4, with D possibly being TRBD1 (6 bases). The CDR3 covers 15 residues. CDR1 is SEHNR and CDR2 is FQNEAQ in the germline V gene (reference sequence). V lost 4 bases and J lost 4, with 13 bases in between. CDR3 bases: TGTGCCAGCAGCTCCGCCCTCAGGGGTAATGAAAAACTGTTTTTT. This gives the protein CASSSALRGNEKLFF.

The rearrangement links TRBV27 to TRBJ2-5, with TRBD1 identical over 10 bases. The tail of the sequence fits TRBJ2-7 better, so the J call may be wrong. The V gene's germline CDR1 is MNHEY and CDR2 SMNVEV (reference sequence). The CDR3 loop spans 14 amino acids. The CDR3 DNA is TGTGCCAGCAGCTGGGACAGGGGATCCTACGAGCAGTACTTC. It translates to CASSWDRGSYEQYF.

This clone was observed a single time. The genes are TRBV5-1 and TRBJ2-3, with 10 bases fitting TRBD2. With 0 bases clipped from V and 3 bases from J, the junction kept 1 base outside the gene matches. The germline CDR1 and CDR2 sequences are SGHRS and YFSETQ. The CDR3 consists of 15 residues. The CDR3 region is CASSLVLAGTDTQYF. As DNA, the CDR3 is TGCGCCAGCAGCTTGGTACTAGCGGGAACAGATACGCAGTATTTT.